This TCR beta chain is from a study of cytomegalovirus exposure and HLA in healthy donors. Study results and limitations: In the analysis, some V segments, TRBV6-2 and TRBV6-3 included, were excluded as indistinguishable. Cytomegalovirus status, reportedly, was diagnosed with high specificity and sensitivity by the classifier. Follow-up analysis later connected one missense variant in DCLRE1C with trimming of TCR beta V- and J-genes.

Turning to this clone: Its antigen remains unknown.

Trimming removed 6 bases at V and 0 bases at J, with 27 bases between. The CDR3 covers 21 residues. Germline assignment: CDR1 SNHLY and CDR2 FYNNEI. Primers included in the PCR were 60 Vbeta and 13 Jbeta primers. TCRdb's table, derived via immunoSEQ multiplex PCR, lists solely in-frame clones and lacks some. This table has roughly 120,000 clones, over 75% appearing once. This TCR derives from a woman aged 18-29 years in good health and CMV-seronegative. V usage is TRBV2 and J usage is TRBJ1-6; perhaps TRBD1 as D (5 bases). The specimen sequenced was PBMCs. The DNA for the CDR3 is TGTGCCAGCAGGACCGACGCGACAGAGAGCGTCGTAAGCTCCTATAATTCACCCCTCCACTTT. Residues: CASRTDATESVVSSYNSPLHF.